The 27 T cell receptor beta chains in this list originate from one sample, sequenced in a study of T cells in Graves' hyperthyroidism and ophthalmopathy. TCR beta CDR3 regions were amplified from RNA transcripts. First-round RT-PCR of the TCR CDR3 relied on the HTBI primer set. MiXCR, run by TCRdb on the multiplex PCR reads, gives a single entry per CDR3 protein. The sample lists about 520,000 distinct CDR3 sequences, approximately 25% seen once, with around 11% in the top ten. What was sequenced was blood. Receptors originate from a woman aged 25 to 39 with Graves' ophthalmopathy.

This clonotype was recorded many times. The V call is TRBV3-1, the J call TRBJ1-2; D uncertain. Deletions cut 5 bases from V and 9 bases from J, with 13 bases between. Looked up from germline, CDR1 is LGHDT and CDR2 is YNNKEL (reference sequence). This CDR3 comprises 12 residues. The CDR3 sequence: CASSSQAWRYTF. The CDR3 DNA follows: TGTGCCAGCAGCTCCCAGGCCTGGCGCTACACCTTC.

This clonotype was seen a handful of times. J is TRBJ1-6 and V is TRBV7-2; D gene ambiguous. Germline V gene data show CDR1 as SGHTA and CDR2 as FQGNSA. Trimming stripped 10 bases from V and 4 bases from J, with 14 bases between. The CDR3 sequence is 14 residues long. In DNA form, the CDR3 reads TGTGCCACAAGCCGCGGGAATTATAATTCACCCCTCCACTTT. Amino acid sequence: CATSRGNYNSPLHF.

There are many counts of this clonotype. This rearrangement joins TRBV4-1 to TRBJ1-1, with 7 positions matching TRBD1. Per the germline V gene, CDR1 is MGHRA and CDR2 is YSYEKL. The length of the CDR3 is 13 residues. Germline trimming cut 4 bases from V and 4 bases from J; bases unmatched to any gene: 3. The CDR3 DNA reads as TGCGCCAGCAGCCGGGGACAGACCACTGAAGCTTTCTTT. Protein: CASSRGQTTEAFF.

This clonotype was seen at least ten times. The J gene is TRBJ2-5, the V gene TRBV24-1; TRBD1 agrees at 10 bases. Trimming removed 3 bases from V and 2 bases from J; junction bases left unmatched: 5. This CDR3 has 16 residues. Germline V gene data show CDR1 as KGHDR and CDR2 as SFDVKD. The CDR3 nucleotides are TGTGCCACCAGTGATGTCGGGACAGGGGCACAAGAGACCCAGTACTTC. Amino acid sequence: CATSDVGTGAQETQYF.

This clonotype has only one observation. The J gene is TRBJ2-5, the V gene TRBV19; D is perhaps TRBD2 (6 bases). This CDR3 comprises 14 residues. Germline V gene sequence: CDR1 LNHDA, CDR2 SQIVND (reference sequence). V lost 5 bases and J 0 bases, leaving 10 bases between the germline ends. The CDR3 nucleotides are TGTGCCAGTAGTTCGGGCGGGAACCAAGAGACCCAGTACTTC. It codes for CASSSGGNQETQYF.

This clonotype was observed many times. This chain uses TRBV6-1 with TRBJ2-7, with D maybe TRBD1 (6 bases). Germline V gene lookup returns CDR1 MNHNS and CDR2 SASEGT. The length of the CDR3 is 13 residues. V was trimmed by 6 bases and J by 7 bases, leaving 16 bases between them. Written as DNA, the CDR3 is TGTGCCAGCAGGGCGGACAAAAGGGGGGAGCAGTACTTC. Amino acids: CASRADKRGEQYF.

This clonotype was seen repeatedly, ten times or more. CDR3 sequence reads: CSATGASYEQYF. The CDR3 nucleotides are TGCAGCGCCACGGGCGCGTCCTACGAGCAGTACTTC. The rearrangement uses TRBV29-1 and TRBJ2-7; D unclear. V was cut by 7 bases and J by 1 base, with 11 bases left in between. The CDR3 is made up of 12 amino acids. Per the germline V gene, CDR1 is SQVTM and CDR2 is ANQGSEA.

This clonotype was picked up many times. J is TRBJ2-7 and V is TRBV6-2 or TRBV6-3; 10 positions match TRBD1. V lost 5 bases, J lost 5 bases, and 9 bases stayed unmatched. This CDR3 spans 15 amino acids. The germline gives CDR1 MNHEY, CDR2 SVGEGT. CDR3 DNA sequence: TGTGCCAGCAGTCGACTCCCGGGACAGGGGAACGAGCAGTACTTC. This sequence encodes CASSRLPGQGNEQYF.

This clonotype was seen at least ten times. The chain recombines TRBV6-5 with TRBJ2-2; D is possibly TRBD1 (6 bases). The CDR3 sequence is 14 residues long. The V gene's germline CDR1 is MNHEY and CDR2 SVGAGI. Deletions cut 8 bases from V and 7 bases from J, with 17 bases between. CDR3: CASAWGPSFGELFF. For the CDR3, the DNA is TGTGCCAGCGCATGGGGGCCCTCTTTCGGGGAGCTGTTTTTT.

The chain has TRBV5-1 and TRBJ1-1; 10 bases match TRBD1. The CDR3 totals 15 residues. Germline CDR1 reads SGHRS; CDR2 reads YFSETQ. With 5 bases clipped from V and 7 bases from J, the junction kept 11 bases outside the gene matches. CDR3 nucleotides: TGCGCCAGCAGACGCCGGACAGGGGGAGGGGATGAAGCTTTCTTT. Translating gives CASRRRTGGGDEAFF.

This clonotype has a count of ten or more. V usage is TRBV7-9 and J usage is TRBJ1-1; 8 bases map to TRBD1. This CDR3 is built from 15 residues. Losses at the gene ends were 2 bases for V and 10 bases for J; bases not matched to a gene: 12. CDR1 and CDR2 (germline): SEHNR, FQNEAQ (reference sequence). The CDR3 loop is CASSLLQGAEVVAFF. The CDR3 nucleotides read TGTGCCAGCAGCTTATTGCAGGGGGCCGAGGTGGTAGCTTTCTTT. The full variable domain, completed using reference TRBV7-9 and TRBJ1-1, is DTGVSQNPRHKITKRGQNVTFRCDPISEHNRLYWYRQTLGQGPEFLTYFQNEAQLEKSRLLSDRFSAERPKGSFSTLEIQRTEQGDSAMYLCASSLLQGAEVVAFFGQGTRLTVV.

This chain connects TRBV29-1 to TRBJ2-5, with D possibly called TRBD1 or TRBD2 (5 bases each). The CDR3 consists of 14 residues. Per germline, CDR1 SQVTM and CDR2 ANQGSEA. The V end was cut by 1 base, the J end by 2 bases, with 11 bases between. CDR3: CSVEGRETQETQYF. The CDR3 DNA follows: TGCAGCGTTGAAGGCAGGGAGACTCAAGAGACCCAGTACTTC.

This sequence joins TRBV7-8 and TRBJ2-5; D call uncertain. The germline CDR1 and CDR2 sequences are SGHVS and FQNEAQ. Trimming shortened V by 2 bases and J by 2 bases, and 12 bases separated the two germline ends. The CDR3 consists of 15 residues. The CDR3 bases are TGTGCCAGCAGCTTATATCAGGAGAATCAAGAGACCCAGTACTTC. The encoded protein is CASSLYQENQETQYF.

This clonotype was recorded at least ten times. This chain links TRBV10-3 with TRBJ2-7; D uncertain. Per the germline V gene, CDR1 is ENHRY and CDR2 is SYGVKD. Trimming removed 3 bases from V and 11 bases from J, with 14 bases in between. The CDR3 consists of 12 residues. Here the CDR3 DNA reads TGTGCCATCAGTGAAAGGGAACGTAGGGAGTACTTC. Translated, it gives CAISERERREYF.

The chain links TRBV6-1 to TRBJ2-7; 7 bases agree with TRBD1. The CDR3 spans 13 residues. After removal of 6 bases from V and 7 bases from J, the junction contained 9 bases not matched to a gene. Germline V gene data show CDR1 as MNHNS and CDR2 as SASEGT. The CDR3 spells CASRETGTGEQYF. CDR3 DNA: TGTGCCAGCAGGGAGACAGGGACGGGTGAGCAGTACTTC.

V gene TRBV2 combines with J gene TRBJ2-7; 7 nucleotides line up with TRBD1. Germline CDR1 reads SNHLY; CDR2 reads FYNNEI. Unmatched junction bases numbered 7, after V lost 7 bases and J lost 7 bases. This CDR3 contains 12 residues. The CDR3 DNA reads TGTGCCAGCATGAGACAGGGAAATGAGCAGTACTTC. This codes for CASMRQGNEQYF.

Many counts were recorded for this clonotype. This chain uses TRBV14 with TRBJ1-1; D not resolved. The CDR3 extends over 13 amino acids. Between the trimmed V and J ends, which lost 4 bases and 1 base, there was a span of 7 bases. CDR1 and CDR2 (germline): SGHDN, FVKESK. The CDR3 loop is CASSPMTNTEAFF. CDR3 bases: TGTGCCAGCAGCCCCATGACGAACACTGAAGCTTTCTTT.

As for this clonotype: The junction departs from the called germline gene at one end, perhaps through a read error. The chain employs TRBV5-6 and TRBJ2-5; D is possibly TRBD1 (6 bases). The CDR3 extends over 15 amino acids. CDR1 and CDR2 from the germline V gene are SGHDT and YYEEEE. CDR3 coding DNA: TGTGCCGGCAGCTCCCCAGGGGCTTGGGGAGAGACCCAGTACTTC. Amino acid sequence: CAGSSPGAWGETQYF.

This clonotype was detected ten times or more. This chain uses TRBV20-1 with TRBJ1-2, with 11 bases that match TRBD1. J gave up 4 bases and V 1 base, and 2 bases lay outside the gene matches. Germline V lookup: CDR1 DFQATT, CDR2 SNEGSKA (reference sequence). This CDR3 contains 14 residues. The CDR3, as DNA: TGCAGTGCTAGAGTCGGGACAGGGGGCTATGGCTACACCTTC. Its translation: CSARVGTGGYGYTF.

This clonotype was seen only a few times. The rearrangement joins TRBV15 to TRBJ1-1; D is unresolved. V was clipped by 0 bases and J by 4 bases, with 6 bases between them. The germline CDR1 and CDR2 sequences are LNHNV and YYDKDF (reference sequence). CDR3 length: 13 amino acids. In DNA form, the CDR3 reads TGTGCCACCAGCAGAGATTGGGGCACTGAAGCTTTCTTT. It translates to CATSRDWGTEAFF.

This clonotype was seen ten or more times. The chain recombines TRBV20-1 with TRBJ1-2; no clear D. The V end was cut by 0 bases, the J end by 4 bases, with 9 bases between. Germline assignment: CDR1 DFQATT and CDR2 SNEGSKA (reference sequence). The CDR3 spans 13 residues. CDR3 protein: CSAREADGYGYTF. CDR3 coding DNA: TGCAGTGCTAGAGAAGCAGACGGCTATGGCTACACCTTC.

This clonotype was seen once. CDR3 region: CASSRTGGGSNQPQHF. The CDR3 DNA reads as TGTGCCAGCAGCCGTACGGGGGGTGGGAGCAATCAGCCCCAGCATTTT. The chain has TRBV28 and TRBJ1-5; D might be TRBD1 (5 bases). The CDR3 covers 16 residues. The germline gives CDR1 MDHEN, CDR2 SYDVKM. Trimming stripped 6 bases from V and 1 base from J, with 16 bases between.

This clonotype has ten or more counts. The chain links TRBV7-8 to TRBJ1-1; D is unresolved. V was trimmed by 4 bases and J by 0 bases, leaving 12 bases between them. The CDR3 contains 15 residues. The germline CDR1 and CDR2 sequences are SGHVS and FQNEAQ. The CDR3, as DNA: TGTGCCAGCAGCTCGGAAGGGAGGGTGAACACTGAAGCTTTCTTT. It yields the protein CASSSEGRVNTEAFF.

This clonotype appeared many times. V and J are TRBV24-1 and TRBJ1-5, with TRBD1 as a possible D gene (6 bases). CDR1 and CDR2 from the germline V gene are KGHDR and SFDVKD. Trimming took 8 bases from V and 2 from J, leaving 15 bases between them. This CDR3 has 15 residues. CDR3 amino acids: CATMEGGRGNQPQHF. The CDR3 nucleotides read TGTGCCACCATGGAGGGGGGTCGGGGCAATCAGCCCCAGCATTTT.

The V gene is TRBV3-1, the J gene TRBJ1-1, with D possibly being TRBD1 (6 bases). In germline, CDR1 is LGHDT, CDR2 YNNKEL (reference sequence). This CDR3 has 13 amino acids. Deletions cut 4 bases from V and 8 bases from J, with 14 bases between. The CDR3 sequence: CASSPTGTLEAFF. In nucleotides, the CDR3 is TGTGCCAGCAGCCCTACGGGGACATTGGAAGCTTTCTTT.

This clonotype appeared many times. This chain links TRBV24-1 with TRBJ1-1; weak D call: TRBD1 (6 bases). This CDR3 comprises 12 residues. Trimming stripped 7 bases from V and 4 bases from J, with 9 bases between. CDR1 and CDR2 (germline): KGHDR, SFDVKD. The CDR3 DNA is TGTGCCACCAGGGGGGCGGGCACTGAAGCTTTCTTT. It specifies CATRGAGTEAFF.

This clonotype was counted ten times or more. The chain is built from TRBV3-1 and TRBJ1-1; D is possibly TRBD1 (6 bases). Germline CDR1 LGHDT, CDR2 YNNKEL (reference sequence). V lost 8 bases and J lost 6, with 16 bases in between. CDR3 size: 13 residues. CDR3 sequence reads: CASGRQANAEAFF. CDR3 coding DNA: TGTGCCAGCGGGCGACAGGCCAACGCTGAAGCTTTCTTT.